The clone carrying this T cell receptor (beta chain) was seen a handful of times. This sample was included in a study of T cell changes during pregnancy in multiple sclerosis. The V end lost 6 bases, the J end lost 10 bases, and 13 bases lay between the germline ends. This CDR3 has 13 amino acids. The germline CDR1 and CDR2 sequences are MNHEY and SMNVEV (reference sequence). The data were produced by immunoSEQ multiplex PCR, yet TCRdb's version contains in-frame clones alone and is incomplete. In the table there are about 39,000 clones, around 94% of which are singletons. The TCR comes from a female donor with multiple sclerosis, enrolled in a pregnancy study. The specimen was peripheral blood, collected in the third trimester of pregnancy. The gene calls are TRBV27 and TRBJ1-6, with D tentatively TRBD1 (6 bases). The CDR3 loop reads CASSRTGPSPLHF. CDR3 in DNA: TGTGCCAGCAGCCGAACAGGGCCCTCACCCCTCCACTTT.